This paragraph reports one T cell receptor (beta chain). Its antigen remains unknown. The source of the sample is a study of T cells in localized non-small cell lung cancer. The length of the CDR3 is 13 residues. V lost 4 bases to trimming and J lost 5 bases, with 12 bases between them. Germline CDR1 reads SGHDT; CDR2 reads YYEEEE. Study conclusions and caveats: The study detected a median roughly 57 of the top 100 tumor clones in adjacent lung. Uninvolved adjacent lung showed the highest T cell clonality, exceeding tumor. The tumor had only one region sequenced, so heterogeneity remains possible. Patients showing higher blood T cell density tended to see longer overall survival.

The method was immunoSEQ multiplex PCR; TCRdb's version includes in-frame clones alone and lacks a portion of them. This table holds 100,000 or so clones, roughly 93% found once. This chain links TRBV5-6 with TRBJ2-5; D is uncertain. This TCR was recovered from a woman aged 35 to 70 with stage II squamous cell lung carcinoma. The specimen comprised PBMCs, sampled before any cancer treatment. CDR3 in DNA: TGTGCCAGCAGCCCCGATCTAGGGGAGACCCAGTACTTC. This codes for CASSPDLGETQYF.